The following is a T cell receptor (beta chain) sequence with its context. There is no known antigen for this receptor. It has no much larger one-base neighbor in the sample; base qualities were not kept. The data belong to a study of shared clonotypes between healthy human individuals (dated by TCRdb to 2020 to 2022). Background on the whole study: The cohort included three men and two women between 18 and 49 years of age. For each donor, CD4 naive and CD4 memory were each run on three plates, CD8 naive on two plates, and CD8 memory on one plate. To estimate repertoire size and how much clonotype sharing occurs between individuals, the study deeply sequenced the blood TCR repertoires of roughly 5 healthy adults. To increase sequencing depth and limit assay-specific biases, different laboratories used diverse techniques to prepare libraries and sequence TCR repertoires. Each donor's leukapheresis produced roughly between roughly 0.9 and 8.9 billion PBMCs. Study-wide conclusions, independent of this receptor: Only blood was sampled, and tissue TCR repertoires likely differ from those in blood. Pairwise subsampling led to the expectation that sequencing depth would affect the degree of clonotype sharing among donors. Larger estimated clonotype richness was generally found for naive subsets than for memory subsets. Incomplete sequencing was indicated by rarefaction of sorted-subset datasets, despite the large sequencing depth. Higher generation probabilities were observed for clonotypes shared by all four sorted-subset donors than for non-shared clonotypes. The genetic and exposure-history diversity represented was limited by the small number of donors. Across a few donors, around 5% of naive CD4, approximately 3.6% of naive CD8, 2.3% of memory CD4, and approximately 0.4% of memory CD8 clonotypes were shared.

TCR CDR3 regions were amplified from genomic DNA by multiplex PCR using the deep immunoSEQ assay. Extracted genomic DNA from each cell subset was spread evenly across all wells of several immunoSEQ 96-well plates, with each plate serving as a replicate. For sorted subsets, each replicate PCR was loaded with about 0.2 ug genomic DNA, equivalent to 25,000 to 30,000 T cell genomes. Purified libraries were measured with a Qubit 3.0 fluorometer, size-checked on a Bioanalyzer 2100, and measured again with the KAPA Library Quantification kit. Every immunoSEQ 96-well plate was sequenced on a separate single-read 150-cycle Illumina NextSeq 550 flow cell. As for how the authors treated the data: Because only junctional sequences without quality scores were contained in the immunoSEQ output, filtering matching that applied to full-length reads could not be performed. To assign V/J genes and CDR3, sequences were annotated against IMGT germline references using PyIR, a Python wrapper for IgBLAST v1.9. Reads with weak V/J assignments (E-value above 1e-6), missing CDR3, stop codons, out-of-frame junctions, or ambiguous translated residues were removed. V3J clonotypes were defined as sequences sharing the same inferred V gene, J gene, and CDR3 amino acid sequence. To compute the percentage overlap between repertoires, the number of shared unique clonotypes was divided by the size of the smaller repertoire. Three approaches were used to assess repertoire richness: RTK rarefaction, the Chao1 estimator, and Recon v2.1 estimates of unobserved clonotypes. For all TCRbeta clonotypes obtained by the gDNA method from four donors, generation probabilities were computed with OLGA. TCRdb holds this immuneACCESS table with in-frame rearrangements only. Some clones are missing; in checked studies, unresolved V genes explain under half, and the rest has no known cause. The D gene and trimming were derived from the DNA, and the V and J assignments and clone size from that table. Within this sample are about 1.1 million clones, with 75% to 80% of them counted one time only. Clones ranked in the top ten supply around 0.6% of the sample.

Healthy HIV-negative adults with no recently reported acute infections or vaccinations were included as donors. All donors were Caucasian adults living in Nashville, Tennessee, USA. CD4+ T cells were enriched by magnetic negative selection; naive cells were then positively selected on CD45RA, and the negative fraction formed the memory subset. Blood was collected by leukapheresis, and PBMCs were isolated by Ficoll-Histopaque density gradient centrifugation and then cryopreserved in liquid nitrogen vapor phase. Analytical flow cytometry was used to check the purity and quantity of every magnetically sorted T cell population. Genomic DNA was isolated from every sorted fraction and measured by UV absorbance on a Nanodrop 2000c. CDR1 SGHNT and CDR2 YYREEE are derived from the germline V gene (reference sequence). The CDR3, from cysteine to phenylalanine, totals 16 residues. The read is trimmed to its CDR3 DNA, 48 bases read in frame from base 1. V is trimmed back by 0 bases and J by 3 bases, and the junction contains 4 bases that no gene match accounts for.

The chain uses TRBV5-4 and TRBJ2-7; 12 bases in between match TRBD2. The sequencing input was memory CD4+ T cells from PBMCs. The meaning of the sample's cell subset or site label: CD45RA-negative fraction. The clonotype originates from a man younger than 35 in good health. Some clones in this sample may be carry-over from other donors' samples. The CDR3 region reads CASSLAGLAGRYEQYF. The bases read TGTGCCAGCAGCTTGGCCGGACTAGCGGGACGCTACGAGCAGTACTTC.